The source of this TCR beta chain is a study of blood T cell repertoires in COVID-19. Overall study context: Researchers got acute and convalescent COVID-19 samples from the United States, Italy and Spain. T cells, B-cell-depleted T cells, or PBMCs supplied cDNA or gDNA.

Authors' methods: Amplified reference gene primers provided the basis for estimating nucleated cell counts. Using immunoSEQ multiplex PCR, the repertoire was profiled, and TCRdb retains in-frame clones only, with some absent. Clonal size and the V and J genes are those of that table, whereas D and trimming came from the DNA. Of 120,000 or so clones in the sample, around nine tenths are singletons; the top ten hold roughly 1.2%. Germline V gene lookup returns CDR1 KGHSH and CDR2 LQKENI. The CDR3 is 16 residues long. J lost 6 bases, V lost 4 bases, and 8 bases had no gene match. V and J are TRBV18 and TRBJ1-5, with 11 bases fitting TRBD1. This receptor was obtained from a woman older than 75 with acute or convalescent COVID-19. Sequenced sample: peripheral blood. In DNA form, the CDR3 reads TGTGCCAGCTCACTTGGGCAGGGACAGGGGGGTCAGCCCCAGCATTTT. Translation gives CASSLGQGQGGQPQHF.